One and the same sample provided the 24 T cell receptor beta chains below, sequenced in a study of blood T cell repertoires in COVID-19. Profiling relied on immunoSEQ multiplex PCR, and the TCRdb table lists in-frame clones only, not all of them. This sample has 110,000 to 150,000 clones, with approximately 80% found just once. Material: PBMCs or T cells enriched from blood (not recorded which). The receptors here all came from a woman aged 40 to 49 who had recovered from COVID-19.

V is TRBV9 and J is TRBJ2-5; 7 bases line up with TRBD2. The CDR3 runs 14 residues. V shed 3 bases and J 1 base; nucleotides not matched to a gene: 3. Germline V CDR1 and CDR2: SGDLS, YYNGEE. Written as DNA, the CDR3 is TGTGCCAGCAGCGCCCGGACTAGCCAAGAGACCCAGTACTTC. Amino acids: CASSARTSQETQYF.

The V call is TRBV6-5, the J call TRBJ1-1; 8 positions match TRBD1. The length of the CDR3 is 14 residues. Germline V gene lookup returns CDR1 MNHEY and CDR2 SVGAGI. V gave up 10 bases and J gave up 1 base; unmatched junction bases: 8. The CDR3 DNA reads TGTGCCACCGGGGACAGGATAGGGAACACTGAAGCTTTCTTT. It encodes CATGDRIGNTEAFF.

The chain employs TRBV19 and TRBJ2-2; no clear D. V lost 8 bases and J lost 1, with 8 bases in between. Germline CDR1 LNHDA, CDR2 SQIVND (reference sequence). CDR3 length: 13 amino acids. CDR3: CASGPRNTGELFF. CDR3 DNA sequence: TGTGCCAGTGGCCCCAGGAACACCGGGGAGCTGTTTTTT. The full variable domain, in which reference TRBV19 and TRBJ2-2 provide the parts outside the CDR3, is DGGITQSPKYLFRKEGQNVTLSCEQNLNHDAMYWYRQDPGQGLRLIYYSQIVNDFQKGDIAEGYSVSREKKESFPLTVTSAQKNPTAFYLCASGPRNTGELFFGEGSRLTVL.

The DNA of the CDR3 is TGTGCTAGTGGTCAGCCGACAGGGACGGGGACCGGGGAGCTGTTTTTT. This encodes CASGQPTGTGTGELFF. The chain employs TRBV12-5 and TRBJ2-2; 7 bases fit TRBD1. V lost 5 bases to trimming and J lost 5 bases; unmatched junction nucleotides: 11. CDR1 is LGHNT and CDR2 is FRNRAP in the germline V gene. The CDR3 length is 16 residues.

The V gene is TRBV28, the J gene TRBJ2-7; TRBD2 agrees at 9 bases. CDR3 length: 16 amino acids. The trim removed 6 bases at V and 3 bases at J, leaving 12 bases unmatched. Germline CDR1 is MDHEN and CDR2 is SYDVKM. The CDR3 is CASSSRIAGAFYEQYF. The CDR3 region has the DNA TGTGCCAGCAGCAGCCGAATAGCGGGGGCCTTCTACGAGCAGTACTTC.

V gene TRBV2 combines with J gene TRBJ1-2, with unresolved D. V was trimmed by 5 bases and J by 2 bases, leaving 6 bases between them. Germline V gives CDR1 SNHLY, CDR2 FYNNEI. The CDR3 contains 12 residues. CDR3 residues: CASSIRNYGYTF. DNA of the CDR3: TGTGCCAGCAGTATTAGAAACTATGGCTACACCTTC.

V usage is TRBV19 and J usage is TRBJ1-3; perhaps TRBD1 as D (6 bases). CDR1 and CDR2 from the germline V gene are LNHDA and SQIVND (reference sequence). V was cut by 6 bases and J by 0 bases, with 9 bases left in between. The CDR3 covers 14 residues. The CDR3 coding sequence is TGTGCCAGTAGCGGACAGTTCTCTGGAAACACCATATATTTT. Translation: CASSGQFSGNTIYF.

This clone was seen a few times. The CDR3 coding sequence is TGTGCCTCCGGCCAAGAGACCCAGTACTTC. Translated, it gives CASGQETQYF. The chain employs TRBV28 and TRBJ2-5; D is undetermined. CDR3 size: 10 residues. CDR1 and CDR2 (germline): MDHEN, SYDVKM. V gave up 11 bases and J gave up 1 base, with 5 bases separating them.

V is TRBV18 and J is TRBJ2-7, with TRBD1 matching over 9 bases. Germline loops: CDR1 KGHSH, CDR2 LQKENI. The trim removed 6 bases at V and 7 bases at J, leaving 10 bases unmatched. The CDR3 consists of 14 residues. CDR3 in DNA: TGTGCCAGCTCCCCCGGGACAGGGATCCGAGAGCAGTACTTC. It codes for CASSPGTGIREQYF.

J is TRBJ2-7 and V is TRBV4-2; possible D gene TRBD1, 6 bases. The germline V and J ends were trimmed by 2 bases and 4 bases, with 15 bases remaining between them. CDR1 and CDR2 (germline): LGHNA, YNFKEQ. This CDR3 spans 15 amino acids. The CDR3 region is CASSQTPDSKYEQYF. In DNA form, the CDR3 reads TGTGCCAGCAGCCAAACCCCGGACAGTAAGTACGAGCAGTACTTC.

The rearrangement uses TRBV9 and TRBJ1-1; D remains unclear. V was shortened by 1 base and J by 1 base, with 5 bases between the two germline ends. The CDR3 spans 13 residues. The germline V gene encodes CDR1 SGDLS and CDR2 YYNGEE. CDR3 region: CASSVLANTEAFF. CDR3 nucleotide sequence: TGTGCCAGCAGCGTATTAGCGAACACTGAAGCTTTCTTT. Drawing the rest from reference TRBV9 and TRBJ1-1, the complete variable domain is DSGVTQTPKHLITATGQRVTLRCSPRSGDLSVYWYQQSLDQGLQFLIQYYNGEERAKGNILERFSAQQFPDLHSELNLSSLELGDSALYFCASSVLANTEAFFGQGTRLTVV.

The chain is built from TRBV7-8 and TRBJ1-1; D gene unclear. The CDR3 covers 17 residues. V was trimmed by 2 bases and J by 0 bases, leaving 16 bases between them. In germline, CDR1 is SGHVS, CDR2 FQNEAQ. In DNA form, the CDR3 reads TGTGCCAGCAGCTTATCCACCCTAACAGCTATGAACACTGAAGCTTTCTTT. Residues: CASSLSTLTAMNTEAFF.

J is TRBJ1-6 and V is TRBV3-1 (or the pseudogene TRBV3-2); no clear D gene. Trimming cost V 3 bases and J 1 base, with 13 bases left between them. This CDR3 has 17 amino acids. CDR1 and CDR2 from the germline V gene are LGHDT and YNNKEL (reference sequence). The CDR3 DNA sequence: TGTGCCAGCAGCCAGAGGGTCGGAGGGTCCTATAATTCACCCCTCCACTTT. It specifies CASSQRVGGSYNSPLHF.

The chain joins TRBV27 to TRBJ2-7; 8 nucleotides agree with TRBD1. The CDR3 has 15 amino acids. Germline loops: CDR1 MNHEY, CDR2 SMNVEV (reference sequence). J lost 6 bases, V lost 2 bases, and 9 bases had no gene match. In DNA form, the CDR3 reads TGTGCCAGCAGTTTAATCCCCCAGGGGGCTGGCGAGCAGTACTTC. Amino acids: CASSLIPQGAGEQYF.

The chain combines TRBV24-1 with TRBJ1-6; 7 bases are shared with TRBD1. CDR3 length: 15 amino acids. Trimming at V came to 2 bases and at J to 5 bases, leaving 2 bases not matched to a gene. The germline gives CDR1 KGHDR, CDR2 SFDVKD. CDR3 protein: CATSDWDRNNSPLHF. As DNA, the CDR3 is TGTGCCACCAGTGATTGGGACAGAAATAATTCACCCCTCCACTTT.

This chain links TRBV6-5 with TRBJ2-7; 8 bases match TRBD1. V gave up 6 bases and J gave up 5 bases; unmatched junction bases: 9. CDR1 and CDR2 from the germline V gene are MNHEY and SVGAGI. The CDR3 is 14 amino acids. CDR3 amino acids: CASSRTGSSHEQYF. Written as DNA, the CDR3 is TGTGCCAGCAGCCGGACAGGGTCATCCCACGAGCAGTACTTC.

This chain connects TRBV5-1 to TRBJ1-3; D is unresolved. Germline loops: CDR1 SGHRS, CDR2 YFSETQ. The CDR3 is 14 amino acids. V was clipped by 5 bases and J by 4 bases, with 13 bases between them. CDR3 coding DNA: TGCGCCAGCAGTTGGGAGTCGGGCGGAAACACCATATATTTT. It is translated as CASSWESGGNTIYF.

This sequence joins TRBV12-5 and TRBJ1-2; 9 nucleotides align to TRBD1. With V trimmed by 1 base and J by 3 bases, 0 bases remained unmatched. In germline, CDR1 is LGHNT, CDR2 FRNRAP. The length of the CDR3 is 14 residues. CDR3 residues: CASGLGDRDYGYTF. The CDR3 coding sequence is TGTGCTAGTGGTTTGGGGGACAGGGACTATGGCTACACCTTC. Looking up the rest from reference TRBV12-5 and TRBJ1-2 gives the full variable domain: DARVTQTPRHKVTEMGQEVTMRCQPILGHNTVFWYRQTMMQGLELLAYFRNRAPLDDSGMPKDRFSAEMPDATLATLKIQPSEPRDSAVYFCASGLGDRDYGYTFGSGTRLTVV.

V usage is TRBV20-1 and J usage is TRBJ1-6; TRBD1 matches at 7 bases. Germline V CDR1 and CDR2: DFQATT, SNEGSKA (reference sequence). V lost 3 bases, J lost 8 bases, and 1 base stayed unmatched. The CDR3 covers 12 residues. CDR3 bases: TGCAGTGCTAGTACAGGGGATTCACCCCTCCACTTT. Amino acid sequence: CSASTGDSPLHF.

The CDR3 region has the DNA TGTGCCAGCAGTGAACTCCCTAGCGCGGGGGGAGATGAGCAGTTCTTC. As protein: CASSELPSAGGDEQFF. V usage is TRBV6-1 and J usage is TRBJ2-1, with 8 nucleotides matching TRBD2. CDR3 length: 16 residues. Trimming cost V 2 bases and J 8 bases; bases outside gene matches: 11. CDR1 is MNHNS and CDR2 is SASEGT in the germline V gene.

V gene TRBV5-1 combines with J gene TRBJ1-1, with a possible D match to TRBD1 (6 bases). Germline values: CDR1 SGHRS, CDR2 YFSETQ. CDR3 length equals 18 residues. V was clipped by 4 bases and J by 1 base, with 23 bases between them. CDR3 sequence reads: CASSLQPPGQKKNTEAFF. Here the CDR3 DNA reads TGCGCCAGCAGCCTACAACCCCCGGGACAAAAGAAGAACACTGAAGCTTTCTTT.

V and J are TRBV27 and TRBJ2-7; D might be TRBD2 (6 bases). Germline CDR1 MNHEY, CDR2 SMNVEV (reference sequence). The CDR3 spans 14 residues. Between the trimmed V and J ends, which lost 6 bases and 4 bases, there was a span of 16 bases. DNA for the CDR3: TGTGCCAGCAGCTCGGCGGGACCATCTTACGAGCAGTACTTC. Its protein is CASSSAGPSYEQYF.

The chain employs TRBV7-9 and TRBJ1-1; D possibly corresponds to TRBD1 (5 bases). The germline V and J ends were trimmed by 10 bases and 3 bases, with 12 bases remaining between them. Germline V CDR1 and CDR2: SEHNR, FQNEAQ (reference sequence). This CDR3 region has 12 residues. The CDR3 sequence: CATGRGDTEAFF. The CDR3 DNA sequence: TGTGCCACCGGACGGGGGGACACTGAAGCTTTCTTT.

The CDR3 region has the DNA TGTGCCAGCAGCGGTCCAGCGGGGGAGCAGTACTTC. This encodes CASSGPAGEQYF. This chain joins TRBV7-9 and TRBJ2-7; 7 bases agree with TRBD2. CDR3 length equals 12 residues. Germline V gives CDR1 SEHNR, CDR2 FQNEAQ (reference sequence). The V and J ends lost 5 bases and 7 bases, in that order; junction bases with no gene match: 5.